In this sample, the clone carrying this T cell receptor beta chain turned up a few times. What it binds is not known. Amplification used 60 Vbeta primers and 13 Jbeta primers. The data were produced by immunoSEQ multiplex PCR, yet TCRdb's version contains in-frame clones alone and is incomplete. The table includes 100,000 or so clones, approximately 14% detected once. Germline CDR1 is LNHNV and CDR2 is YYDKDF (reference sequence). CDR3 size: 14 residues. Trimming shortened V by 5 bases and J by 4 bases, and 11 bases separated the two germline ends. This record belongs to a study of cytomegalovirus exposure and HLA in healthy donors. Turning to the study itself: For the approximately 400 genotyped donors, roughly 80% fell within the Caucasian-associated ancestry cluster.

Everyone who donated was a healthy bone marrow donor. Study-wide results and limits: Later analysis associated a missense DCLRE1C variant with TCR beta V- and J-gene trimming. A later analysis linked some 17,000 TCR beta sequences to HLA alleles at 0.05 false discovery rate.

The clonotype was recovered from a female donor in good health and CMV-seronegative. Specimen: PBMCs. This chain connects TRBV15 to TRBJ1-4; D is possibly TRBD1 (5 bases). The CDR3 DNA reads TGTGCCACCAGCGGGGGTAGCGGTAATGAAAAACTGTTTTTT. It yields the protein CATSGGSGNEKLFF. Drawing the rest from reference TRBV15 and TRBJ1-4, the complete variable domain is DAMVIQNPRYQVTQFGKPVTLSCSQTLNHNVMYWYQQKSSQAPKLLFHYYDKDFNNEADTPDNFQSRRPNTSFCFLDIRSPGLGDTAMYLCATSGGSGNEKLFFGSGTQLSVL.